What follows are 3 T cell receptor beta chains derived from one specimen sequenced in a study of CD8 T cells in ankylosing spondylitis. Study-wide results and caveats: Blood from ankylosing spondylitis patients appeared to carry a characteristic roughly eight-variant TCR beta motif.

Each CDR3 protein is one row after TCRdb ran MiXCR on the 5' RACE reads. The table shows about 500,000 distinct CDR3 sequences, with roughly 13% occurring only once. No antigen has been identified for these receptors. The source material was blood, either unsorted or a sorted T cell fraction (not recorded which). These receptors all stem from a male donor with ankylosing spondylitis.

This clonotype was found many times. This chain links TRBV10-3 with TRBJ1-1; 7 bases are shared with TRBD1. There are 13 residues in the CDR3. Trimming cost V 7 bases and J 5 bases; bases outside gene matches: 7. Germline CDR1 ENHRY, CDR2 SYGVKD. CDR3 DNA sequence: TGTGCCATCACGGGCAGGGGGAAGACTGAAGCTTTCTTT. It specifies CAITGRGKTEAFF.

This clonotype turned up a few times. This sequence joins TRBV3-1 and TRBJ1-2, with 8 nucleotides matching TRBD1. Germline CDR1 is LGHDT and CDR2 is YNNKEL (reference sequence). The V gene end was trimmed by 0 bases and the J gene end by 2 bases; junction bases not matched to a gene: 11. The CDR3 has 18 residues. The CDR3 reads CASSQDPRTGIANYGYTF. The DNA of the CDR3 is TGTGCCAGCAGCCAAGATCCACGGACAGGGATCGCGAACTATGGCTACACCTTC. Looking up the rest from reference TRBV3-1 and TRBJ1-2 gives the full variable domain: DTAVSQTPKYLVTQMGNDKSIKCEQNLGHDTMYWYKQDSKKFLKIMFSYNNKELIINETVPNRFSPKSPDKAHLNLHINSLELGDSAVYFCASSQDPRTGIANYGYTFGSGTRLTVV.

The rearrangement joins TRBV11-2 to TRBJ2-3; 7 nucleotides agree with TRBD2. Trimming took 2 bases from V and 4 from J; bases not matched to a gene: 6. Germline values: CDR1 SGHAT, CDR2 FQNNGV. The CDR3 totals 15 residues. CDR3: CASSLLSGRSDTQYF. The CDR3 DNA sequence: TGTGCCAGCAGCTTACTATCCGGGAGGTCAGATACGCAGTATTTT.